The 9 T cell receptor beta chains in this list originate from one sample, sequenced in a study of OX40 agonist ivuxolimab in advanced cancers. Generated by immunoSEQ multiplex PCR, the TCRdb table keeps only in-frame clones and is missing some. The sample has approximately 18,000 clones; 73% are singletons. Sequences were derived from CD4+ or CD8+ T cells sorted from blood, sampled in a trial of the OX40 agonist ivuxolimab. The receptors were gathered from an adult with an advanced solid tumor such as melanoma, head and neck, liver or kidney cancer.

The genes are TRBV4-1 and TRBJ1-1, with a possible D match to TRBD1 (5 bases). Germline values: CDR1 MGHRA, CDR2 YSYEKL. CDR3 length equals 13 residues. V lost 1 base to trimming and J lost 5 bases, with 8 bases between them. The CDR3 nucleotides read TGCGCCAGCAGCCAAGTGGGGCGGACTGAAGCTTTCTTT. This gives the protein CASSQVGRTEAFF.

This clone was counted between two and nine times. The gene calls are TRBV7-2 and TRBJ1-5; D remains unclear. The ends were cut back, 5 bases at V and 2 bases at J, with 16 bases in the middle. CDR1 is SGHTA, CDR2 FQGNSA, per germline. The CDR3 has 16 amino acids. The CDR3 sequence: CASSPGGPAGNQPQHF. CDR3 sequence (DNA): TGTGCCAGCAGCCCTGGAGGCCCGGCGGGCAATCAGCCCCAGCATTTT.

In its sample, this clone was seen once. J is TRBJ1-2 and V is TRBV9, with D possibly being TRBD1 (6 bases). The CDR3 is 14 amino acids. Germline values: CDR1 SGDLS, CDR2 YYNGEE. V was cut by 0 bases and J by 4 bases, with 10 bases left in between. The DNA of the CDR3 is TGTGCCAGCAGCGTAGCTACGGGGGCCTATGGCTACACCTTC. It specifies CASSVATGAYGYTF.

The J gene is TRBJ2-7, the V gene TRBV7-9; D call uncertain. CDR1 is SEHNR and CDR2 is FQNEAQ in the germline V gene (reference sequence). V lost 0 bases to trimming and J lost 2 bases, with 8 bases between them. CDR3 length: 14 residues. The CDR3 DNA reads TGTGCCAGCAGCTTAGCGCCTGGGGCCTACGAGCAGTACTTC. Residues: CASSLAPGAYEQYF.

The gene calls are TRBV5-6 and TRBJ1-5; D remains unclear. Looked up from germline, CDR1 is SGHDT and CDR2 is YYEEEE. CDR3 length equals 12 residues. Trimming shortened V by 0 bases and J by 4 bases, and 2 bases separated the two germline ends. The CDR3 DNA reads TGTGCCAGCAGCTTGGAGAATCAGCCCCAGCATTTT. Its protein is CASSLENQPQHF. Full variable domain (remainder filled in from reference TRBV5-6 and TRBJ1-5): DAGVTQSPTHLIKTRGQQVTLRCSPKSGHDTVSWYQQALGQGPQFIFQYYEEEERQRGNFPDRFSGHQFPNYSSELNVNALLLGDSALYLCASSLENQPQHFGDGTRLSIL.

V and J are TRBV25-1 and TRBJ1-1; D not resolved. The CDR3 has 14 residues. The ends were cut back, 1 base at V and 4 bases at J, with 10 bases in the middle. The germline V gene has CDR1 MGHDK and CDR2 SYGVNS. CDR3 sequence reads: CASSESGIPTEAFF. CDR3 in DNA: TGTGCCAGCAGTGAATCAGGAATTCCCACTGAAGCTTTCTTT.

The V and J genes are TRBV6-9 and TRBJ1-2; D uncertain. Looked up from germline, CDR1 is MNHGY and CDR2 is SVAAGI. This CDR3 comprises 14 residues. The ends were cut back, 3 bases at V and 4 bases at J, with 12 bases in the middle. As DNA, the CDR3 is TGTGCCAGCAGTTACTCGACGGCAGCCTATGGCTACACCTTC. It encodes CASSYSTAAYGYTF.

The V call is TRBV7-9, the J call TRBJ2-1, with 10 bases aligning to TRBD1. The CDR3 runs 15 residues. Trimming cost V 1 base and J 8 bases; bases outside gene matches: 5. Germline CDR1 is SEHNR and CDR2 is FQNEAQ (reference sequence). The CDR3 nucleotides read TGTGCCAGCAGCTTAGGACAGGGGGCTTTGGATGAGCAGTTCTTC. Its translation: CASSLGQGALDEQFF.

This clone was seen only once. V is TRBV27 and J is TRBJ2-5, with 11 bases fitting TRBD1. Germline CDR1 is MNHEY and CDR2 is SMNVEV (reference sequence). This CDR3 spans 17 amino acids. V was clipped by 4 bases and J by 5 bases; unmatched bases: 12. The CDR3 protein is CASSYWALGTGGETQYF. The CDR3 DNA follows: TGTGCCAGCAGTTACTGGGCTTTGGGGACAGGGGGGGAGACCCAGTACTTC.